A single sample is the source of the 24 T cell receptor beta chains below, sequenced in a study of T and B cells in COVID-19 patients. BIOMED2 TRB-A/B primer pools were used in multiplex TRB PCR. MiXCR was run by TCRdb on the multiplex PCR reads, yielding one entry per CDR3 protein. The sample has 8,000 to 9,500 distinct CDR3 sequences; about a quarter are singletons. Each TRB amplification used about 230-550 ng of genomic DNA from blood. Sample: blood. The receptors stem from a human donor who had recovered from COVID-19.

V is TRBV5-1 and J is TRBJ2-7; tentatively, D is TRBD1 (6 bases). The CDR3 has 16 residues. V was pared by 1 base and J by 3 bases, with 17 bases between. Germline loops: CDR1 SGHRS, CDR2 YFSETQ. DNA of the CDR3: TGCGCCAGCAGCTTGCACTCGGACAGTTCCTTCTACGAGCAGTACTTC. This encodes CASSLHSDSSFYEQYF.

This clonotype was detected many times. This sequence joins TRBV6-5 and TRBJ1-2; 7 bases are shared with TRBD1. Germline CDR1 and CDR2: MNHEY and SVGAGI. The CDR3 loop spans 13 amino acids. The V gene end was trimmed by 8 bases and the J gene end by 6 bases; junction bases not matched to a gene: 9. The CDR3 nucleotides are TGTGCCAGCGCACCCCAACAGGGGAATGGCTACACCTTC. Protein: CASAPQQGNGYTF.

This clonotype is medium-sized. The chain is built from TRBV29-1 and TRBJ2-3; either TRBD1 or TRBD2 may fit D (5 bases each). The CDR3 contains 12 residues. V was pared by 7 bases and J by 1 base, with 9 bases between. The germline V gene has CDR1 SQVTM and CDR2 ANQGSEA. DNA of the CDR3: TGCAGCGGGGGACCGGGCACAGATACGCAGTATTTT. Encoded protein: CSGGPGTDTQYF.

This rearrangement joins TRBV20-1 to TRBJ1-4, with D unresolved. Trimming shortened V by 1 base and J by 0 bases, and 9 bases separated the two germline ends. Germline values: CDR1 DFQATT, CDR2 SNEGSKA (reference sequence). The CDR3 contains 15 residues. The CDR3 sequence is CSARVWVATNEKLFF. The CDR3 region has the DNA TGCAGTGCTAGAGTTTGGGTGGCAACTAATGAAAAACTGTTTTTT.

On this clonotype: One end of the junction fails to match germline, which may point to a read error. The V gene is TRBV29-1, the J gene TRBJ2-7; D is possibly TRBD2 (8 bases). The germline V gene has CDR1 SQVTM and CDR2 ANQGSEA. The CDR3 is made up of 13 amino acids. The CDR3 sequence: CSAGGTGAYEQYF. Written as DNA, the CDR3 is TGTAGCGCGGGAGGAACAGGGGCCTACGAGCAGTACTTC.

This clonotype counts as medium-sized. The V gene is TRBV5-5, the J gene TRBJ1-4, with a tentative D call TRBD1 (6 bases). V lost 1 base, J lost 8 bases, and 15 bases lay in between. Germline assignment: CDR1 SGHKS and CDR2 YYEKEE (reference sequence). There are 15 residues in the CDR3. The CDR3 protein is CASSLLGGQGEKLFF. CDR3 DNA: TGTGCCAGCAGCTTGCTAGGGGGACAAGGGGAAAAACTGTTTTTT. The full variable domain, completed using reference TRBV5-5 and TRBJ1-4, is DAGVTQSPTHLIKTRGQQVTLRCSPISGHKSVSWYQQVLGQGPQFIFQYYEKEERGRGNFPDRFSARQFPNYSSELNVNALLLGDSALYLCASSLLGGQGEKLFFGSGTQLSVL.

The chain has TRBV24-1 and TRBJ2-7, with TRBD1 matching over 9 bases. The CDR3 has 17 amino acids. Germline V lookup: CDR1 KGHDR, CDR2 SFDVKD. The V and J ends lost 4 bases and 5 bases, in that order; junction bases with no gene match: 14. The CDR3 is CATSDPGPGQGVHEQYF. The DNA for the CDR3 is TGTGCCACCAGTGACCCAGGACCGGGACAGGGTGTCCACGAGCAGTACTTC.

This clonotype was seen at least ten times. V and J are TRBV7-6 and TRBJ1-5, with D possibly matching TRBD1 (6 bases). Trimming shortened V by 7 bases and J by 7 bases, and 20 bases separated the two germline ends. CDR1 and CDR2 from the germline V gene are SGHVS and FNYEAQ. This CDR3 region has 15 residues. CDR3 nucleotides: TGTGCCAGCACCAAACTCGGACAGTCGAACCAGCCCCAGCATTTT. Its translation is CASTKLGQSNQPQHF.

The chain links TRBV28 to TRBJ2-4; no firm D call. CDR1 is MDHEN and CDR2 is SYDVKM in the germline V gene. Trimming shortened V by 6 bases and J by 7 bases, and 7 bases separated the two germline ends. This CDR3 spans 11 amino acids. The CDR3 protein is CASSLTNIQYF. The CDR3 bases are TGTGCCAGCAGCCTTACTAACATTCAGTACTTC.

By its share, this clonotype is medium-sized. The chain joins TRBV6-5 to TRBJ1-3, with D maybe TRBD1 (5 bases). Germline V gene data show CDR1 as MNHEY and CDR2 as SVGAGI. The CDR3 sequence is 15 residues long. V was clipped by 7 bases and J by 2 bases, with 15 bases between them. In DNA form, the CDR3 reads TGTGCCAGCATTCGGATGGGGGGTGCTGGAAACACCATATATTTT. It encodes CASIRMGGAGNTIYF.

This clonotype was seen only a few times. The V gene is TRBV6-6, the J gene TRBJ1-1, with 11 bases aligning to TRBD1. CDR3 length: 18 residues. The V and J ends lost 0 bases and 7 bases, in that order; junction bases with no gene match: 13. The germline gives CDR1 MNHNY, CDR2 SVGAGI (reference sequence). The CDR3 spells CASSYSFQFGTGGGEAFF. The DNA for the CDR3 is TGTGCCAGCAGTTACTCGTTTCAGTTTGGGACAGGGGGTGGTGAAGCTTTCTTT.

This clonotype appeared many times. The genes are TRBV10-3 and TRBJ2-5, with D unresolved. Germline CDR1 reads ENHRY; CDR2 reads SYGVKD. The CDR3 extends over 12 amino acids. V shed 1 base and J shed 0 bases, with 0 bases lying between them. CDR3 coding DNA: TGTGCCATCAGTGAGTACCAAGAGACCCAGTACTTC. It is translated as CAISEYQETQYF.

This clonotype is termed large. This chain links TRBV29-1 with TRBJ2-3, with 9 bases fitting TRBD2. CDR3 length equals 14 residues. Germline V lookup: CDR1 SQVTM, CDR2 ANQGSEA. V gave up 7 bases and J gave up 6 bases; unmatched junction bases: 11. The DNA of the CDR3 is TGCAGCGCCGTTATAGCGGGGGCGGGGGATACGCAGTATTTT. Residues: CSAVIAGAGDTQYF.

The CDR3: CASSRHATGTRNTEAFF. CDR3 coding DNA: TGCGCCAGCAGCCGACACGCGACAGGGACCCGGAACACTGAAGCTTTCTTT. The V call is TRBV4-3, the J call TRBJ1-1; 7 bases fit TRBD1. From germline, CDR1 is LGHNA and CDR2 YSLEER. The CDR3 has 17 amino acids. V trimming: 4 bases; J trimming: 1 base; junction bases outside the gene matches: 12.

This clonotype was detected ten times or more. The V call is TRBV7-6, the J call TRBJ1-5; 7 positions agree with TRBD1. CDR3 length equals 19 residues. Germline CDR1 is SGHVS and CDR2 is FNYEAQ. The trim removed 3 bases at V and 0 bases at J, leaving 14 bases unmatched. CDR3 sequence (DNA): TGTGCCAGCAGCTTTTCGATAGGGGGCTGGAAATATAGCAATCAGCCCCAGCATTTT. This sequence encodes CASSFSIGGWKYSNQPQHF. Using reference TRBV7-6 and TRBJ1-5 for the parts outside the CDR3, the full variable domain is GAGVSQSPRYKVTKRGQDVALRCDPISGHVSLYWYRQALGQGPEFLTYFNYEAQQDKSGLPNDRFSAERPEGSISTLTIQRTEQRDSAMYRCASSFSIGGWKYSNQPQHFGDGTRLSIL.

By share of the sample, this clonotype is medium-sized. The chain combines TRBV19 with TRBJ2-1; the match to TRBD1 covers 9 bases. Trimming cost V 9 bases and J 6 bases; bases outside gene matches: 6. The V gene's germline CDR1 is LNHDA and CDR2 SQIVND (reference sequence). CDR3 length: 13 amino acids. The CDR3 region has the DNA TGTGCCAGCAGCGACAGGGGGGGCAATGAGCAGTTCTTC. Amino acid sequence: CASSDRGGNEQFF.

This clonotype was observed at least ten times. The chain employs TRBV11-2 and TRBJ2-7, with D maybe TRBD2 (5 bases). Trimming shortened V by 5 bases and J by 0 bases, and 11 bases separated the two germline ends. There are 14 residues in the CDR3. Germline V gene lookup returns CDR1 SGHAT and CDR2 FQNNGV. This CDR3 is CASSGGRSSYEQYF. In nucleotides, the CDR3 is TGTGCCAGCAGCGGAGGACGGAGCTCCTACGAGCAGTACTTC.

The chain uses TRBV7-2 and TRBJ2-3; the match to TRBD1 covers 7 bases. The CDR3 is made up of 15 amino acids. The germline V gene has CDR1 SGHTA and CDR2 FQGNSA. J was trimmed by 9 bases and V by 4 bases; bases with no gene match: 13. CDR3 loop: CASSSQGTASRTQYF. The CDR3 DNA reads TGTGCCAGCAGCTCACAAGGGACAGCCTCTCGAACGCAGTATTTT.

This clonotype appeared many times. The chain joins TRBV5-6 to TRBJ2-7; possibly TRBD1 for D (5 bases). This CDR3 spans 17 amino acids. CDR1 is SGHDT, CDR2 YYEEEE, per germline. With 2 bases removed from V and 0 bases from J, the gap between germline ends came to 18 bases. DNA for the CDR3: TGTGCCAGCAGCTTTAAAGGGGCTACCCAAAGCTCCTACGAGCAGTACTTC. Translated: CASSFKGATQSSYEQYF.

The sample holds a few counts of this clonotype. V and J are TRBV20-1 and TRBJ1-2, with TRBD1 identical over 11 bases. V trimming: 6 bases; J trimming: 6 bases; junction bases outside the gene matches: 12. The germline gives CDR1 DFQATT, CDR2 SNEGSKA (reference sequence). This CDR3 comprises 15 residues. Here the CDR3 reads CSANGIGTGGNGYTF. The CDR3 DNA reads TGCAGTGCGAACGGGATAGGGACAGGGGGGAATGGCTACACCTTC.

This clonotype is judged medium-sized. This chain links TRBV19 with TRBJ2-3; 7 nucleotides line up with TRBD1. V was pared by 0 bases and J by 2 bases, with 11 bases of the junction left unmatched. Germline values: CDR1 LNHDA, CDR2 SQIVND (reference sequence). This CDR3 is 18 amino acids long. The CDR3 loop is CASSIDPGDRRPTDTQYF. The CDR3 DNA reads TGTGCCAGTAGTATAGATCCTGGGGACAGAAGACCCACAGATACGCAGTATTTT.

This clonotype is labeled as medium-sized. The chain has TRBV27 and TRBJ2-3, with 10 bases identical to TRBD1. The ends lost 4 bases at V and 5 bases at J; junction bases unmatched: 3. Germline V CDR1 and CDR2: MNHEY, SMNVEV (reference sequence). This CDR3 spans 14 amino acids. The CDR3 sequence: CASSWTGGGDTQYF. The CDR3 DNA is TGTGCCAGCAGTTGGACAGGGGGTGGAGATACGCAGTATTTT.

To note about this clonotype: No conserved phenylalanine or tryptophan is present at the end of the CDR3, so a read error is the likely explanation. The DNA is omitted, as the CDR3 cannot be located on it reliably, and the CDR3 follows TCRdb's listing. The chain carries TRBV21-1 and TRBJ2-1; no check of the table's D call, TRBD1, against the DNA was made. TRBV21-1 is a pseudogene. The CDR3 comprises 12 residues, both ends counted. The CDR3 is CASSKTDLNPPC.

This clonotype is labeled as medium-sized. The chain couples TRBV6-5 to TRBJ2-3; 11 bases are shared with TRBD2. Germline assignment: CDR1 MNHEY and CDR2 SVGAGI. After removal of 2 bases from V and 2 bases from J, the junction contained 12 bases not matched to a gene. This CDR3 region has 19 residues. CDR3 bases: TGTGCCAGCAGTTACGTCCGGCCTAGCGGGGGGAAGGTCACAGATACGCAGTATTTT. It codes for CASSYVRPSGGKVTDTQYF.